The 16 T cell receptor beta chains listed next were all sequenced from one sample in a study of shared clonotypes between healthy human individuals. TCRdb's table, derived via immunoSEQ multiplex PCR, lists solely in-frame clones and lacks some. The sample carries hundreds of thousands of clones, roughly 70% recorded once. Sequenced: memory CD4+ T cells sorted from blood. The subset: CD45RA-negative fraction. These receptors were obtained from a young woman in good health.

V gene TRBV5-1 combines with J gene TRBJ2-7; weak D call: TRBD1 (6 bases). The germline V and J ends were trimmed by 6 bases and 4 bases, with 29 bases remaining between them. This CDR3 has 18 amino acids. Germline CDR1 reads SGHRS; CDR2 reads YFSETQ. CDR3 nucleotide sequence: TGCGCCAGCAAGCTGTCAATAGAGGTGTGGGGGCTAGTATACGAGCAGTACTTC. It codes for CASKLSIEVWGLVYEQYF.

The CDR3 loop is CASSSSLSEAFF. The CDR3, as DNA: TGTGCCAGCAGCTCCAGTTTATCTGAAGCTTTCTTT. V and J are TRBV7-2 and TRBJ1-1; D uncertain. Trimming took 4 bases from V and 6 from J, leaving 9 bases between them. Germline CDR1 and CDR2: SGHTA and FQGNSA. The CDR3 consists of 12 residues.

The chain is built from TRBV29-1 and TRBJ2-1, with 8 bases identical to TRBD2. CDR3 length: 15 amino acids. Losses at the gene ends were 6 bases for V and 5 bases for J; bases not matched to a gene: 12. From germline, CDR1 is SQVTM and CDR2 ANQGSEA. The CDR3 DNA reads TGCAGCGTGGTCGGTACGGGAGGGCCCCACAATGAGCAGTTCTTC. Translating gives CSVVGTGGPHNEQFF.

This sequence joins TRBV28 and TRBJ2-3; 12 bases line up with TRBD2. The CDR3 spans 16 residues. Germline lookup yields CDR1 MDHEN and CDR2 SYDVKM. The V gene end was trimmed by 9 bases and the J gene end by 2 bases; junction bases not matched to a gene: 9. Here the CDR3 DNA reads TGTGCCAGTAGCGGACTAGCGGGAACCCCCACAGATACGCAGTATTTT. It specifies CASSGLAGTPTDTQYF. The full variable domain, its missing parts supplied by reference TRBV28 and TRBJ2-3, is DVKVTQSSRYLVKRTGEKVFLECVQDMDHENMFWYRQDPGLGLRLIYFSYDVKMKEKGDIPEGYSVSREKKERFSLILESASTNQTSMYLCASSGLAGTPTDTQYFGPGTRLTVL.

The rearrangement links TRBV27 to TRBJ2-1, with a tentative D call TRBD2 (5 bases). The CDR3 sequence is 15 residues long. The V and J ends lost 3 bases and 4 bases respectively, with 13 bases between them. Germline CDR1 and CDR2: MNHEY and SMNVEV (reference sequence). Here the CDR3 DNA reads TGTGCCAGCAGTTTCCCTCGCGGGCTTTACAATGAGCAGTTCTTC. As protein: CASSFPRGLYNEQFF.

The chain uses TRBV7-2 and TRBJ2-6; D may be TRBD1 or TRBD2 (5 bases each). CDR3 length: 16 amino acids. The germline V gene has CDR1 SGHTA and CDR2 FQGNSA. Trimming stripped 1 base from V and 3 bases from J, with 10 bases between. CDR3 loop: CASSLVGVRGANVLTF. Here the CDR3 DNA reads TGTGCCAGCAGCTTAGTGGGGGTCCGTGGGGCCAACGTCCTGACTTTC.

The CDR3 is CASSPSGSIIHEQFF. The CDR3 DNA follows: TGTGCCAGCAGCCCAAGCGGGAGTATTATCCATGAGCAGTTCTTC. The chain couples TRBV11-2 to TRBJ2-1, with TRBD2 matching over 8 bases. The CDR3 runs to 15 residues. CDR1 is SGHAT, CDR2 FQNNGV, per germline. After removal of 5 bases from V and 8 bases from J, the junction contained 11 bases not matched to a gene.

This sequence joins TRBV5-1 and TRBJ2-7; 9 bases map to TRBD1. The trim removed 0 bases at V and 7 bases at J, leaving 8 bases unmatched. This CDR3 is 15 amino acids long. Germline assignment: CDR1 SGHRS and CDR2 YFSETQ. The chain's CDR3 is CASSLEGTGLGEQYF. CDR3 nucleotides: TGCGCCAGCAGCTTGGAGGGGACAGGGCTGGGGGAGCAGTACTTC. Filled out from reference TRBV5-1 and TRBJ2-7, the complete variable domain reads KAGVTQTPRYLIKTRGQQVTLSCSPISGHRSVSWYQQTPGQGLQFLFEYFSETQRNKGNFPGRFSGRQFSNSRSEMNVSTLELGDSALYLCASSLEGTGLGEQYFGPGTRLTVT.

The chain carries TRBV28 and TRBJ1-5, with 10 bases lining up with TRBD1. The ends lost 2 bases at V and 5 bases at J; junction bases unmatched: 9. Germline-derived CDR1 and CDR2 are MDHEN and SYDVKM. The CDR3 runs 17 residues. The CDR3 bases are TGTGCCAGCAGTTTACGGGGACAGGGGATATCGCATCAGCCCCAGCATTTT. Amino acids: CASSLRGQGISHQPQHF.

As DNA, the CDR3 is TGTGCCAGCAGCCTCCAGGGCGTTTTAGGGGAGACCCAGTACTTC. Translated, it gives CASSLQGVLGETQYF. The chain joins TRBV11-2 to TRBJ2-5; D may be TRBD1 (5 bases). The CDR3 is made up of 15 amino acids. CDR1 and CDR2 (germline): SGHAT, FQNNGV. Trimming removed 5 bases at V and 5 bases at J, with 18 bases between.

CDR3 sequence reads: CASSSDWETNEKLFF. The CDR3 nucleotides read TGTGCCAGCAGTTCAGACTGGGAAACTAATGAAAAACTGTTTTTT. The chain links TRBV5-6 to TRBJ1-4; D call uncertain. CDR3 length: 15 amino acids. The germline V gene has CDR1 SGHDT and CDR2 YYEEEE. V was cut by 5 bases and J by 1 base, with 12 bases left in between.

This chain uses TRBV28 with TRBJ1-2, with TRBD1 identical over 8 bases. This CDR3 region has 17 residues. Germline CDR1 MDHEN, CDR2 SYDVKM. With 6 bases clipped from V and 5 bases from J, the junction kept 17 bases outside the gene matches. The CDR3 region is CASSPKGQGAVIYGYTF. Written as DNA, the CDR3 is TGTGCCAGCAGCCCAAAGGGGCAGGGGGCTGTCATATATGGCTACACCTTC.

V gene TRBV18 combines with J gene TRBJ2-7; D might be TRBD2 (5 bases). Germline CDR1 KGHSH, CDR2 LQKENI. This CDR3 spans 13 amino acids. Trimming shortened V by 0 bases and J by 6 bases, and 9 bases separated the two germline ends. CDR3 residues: CASSPPSGSEQYF. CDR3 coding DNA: TGTGCCAGCTCACCACCGTCGGGGTCCGAGCAGTACTTC. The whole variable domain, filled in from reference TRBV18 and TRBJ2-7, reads NAGVMQNPRHLVRRRGQEARLRCSPMKGHSHVYWYRQLPEEGLKFMVYLQKENIIDESGMPKERFSAEFPKEGPSILRIQQVVRGDSAAYFCASSPPSGSEQYFGPGTRLTVT.

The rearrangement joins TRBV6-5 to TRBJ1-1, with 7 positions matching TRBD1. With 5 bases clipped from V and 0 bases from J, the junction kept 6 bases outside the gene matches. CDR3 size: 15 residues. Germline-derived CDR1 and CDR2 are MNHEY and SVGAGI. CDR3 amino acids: CASSRNRGLNTEAFF. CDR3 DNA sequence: TGTGCCAGCAGTCGTAACAGGGGACTGAACACTGAAGCTTTCTTT.

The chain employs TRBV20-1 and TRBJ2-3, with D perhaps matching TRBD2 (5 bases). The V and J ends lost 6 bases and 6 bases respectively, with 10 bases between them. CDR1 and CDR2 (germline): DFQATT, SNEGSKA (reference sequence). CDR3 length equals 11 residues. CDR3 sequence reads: CSAARADTQYF. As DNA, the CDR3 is TGCAGTGCAGCGCGGGCTGATACGCAGTATTTT.

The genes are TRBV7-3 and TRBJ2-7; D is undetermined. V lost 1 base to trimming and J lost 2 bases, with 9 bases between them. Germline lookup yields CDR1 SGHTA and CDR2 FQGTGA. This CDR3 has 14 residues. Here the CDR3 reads CASSLSVGPYEQYF. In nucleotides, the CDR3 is TGTGCCAGCAGCTTAAGCGTCGGGCCCTACGAGCAGTACTTC.